This TCR beta chain was identified during a study of blood T cell repertoires in COVID-19. Study-wide background: Nucleic acid was either cDNA or gDNA, and it came from T cells, B-cell-depleted T cells, or PBMCs.

This clone is a singleton in its sample. Per the original data handling: Reference gene primers were amplified, and this amplification served to estimate nucleated cell counts. Repertoires were generated with immunoSEQ multiplex PCR, while TCRdb's copy carries only in-frame clones and drops some. For V, J and clone size, that table is used; D and trimming come from the DNA. Among some 150,000 clones listed, around 78% were seen once. Germline V gene sequence: CDR1 KGHSH, CDR2 LQKENI. The CDR3 is made up of 13 amino acids. V lost 0 bases to trimming and J lost 4 bases, with 6 bases between them. The receptor comes from a man at least 80 years old with acute or convalescent COVID-19. The chain recombines TRBV18 with TRBJ1-2; possibly TRBD1 for D (6 bases). Material: peripheral blood. This CDR3 reads CASSPPDSYGYTF. The DNA of the CDR3 is TGTGCCAGCTCACCACCGGACAGCTATGGCTACACCTTC.